Listed below are T cell receptor beta chains from one sample, sequenced in a study of radiation and T cells in renal cell carcinoma. Generated by immunoSEQ multiplex PCR, the TCRdb table keeps only in-frame clones and is missing some. The profile shows some 75,000 clones, more than 75% of them singletons. The sequences come from blood, collected from a patient whose treatment included radiotherapy and nephrectomy. All receptors come from a man aged 55 to 70 with renal cell carcinoma. Each CDR3 is given with its conserved first and last residue. The D gene is left open where the match is weak. Only some rows state a clone size, as once, few, many or a class for expanded clones.

d_call: .; j_call: TRBJ2-7; clone_size: .; v_call: TRBV29-1; cdr3_nt: TGCAGCGTTGCTCTAGGGCTCGATACCTACGAGCAGTACTTC; cdr3_aa: CSVALGLDTYEQYF
d_call: TRBD1; j_call: TRBJ2-7; clone_size: few; v_call: TRBV6-1; cdr3_nt: TGTGCCACTTGGGGACAGCCATCCTACGAGCAGTACTTC; cdr3_aa: CATWGQPSYEQYF
d_call: .; j_call: TRBJ1-1; clone_size: .; v_call: TRBV6-5; cdr3_nt: TGTGCCAGCAGTTACCGGGACACTGAAGCTTTCTTT; cdr3_aa: CASSYRDTEAFF
d_call: .; j_call: TRBJ2-7; clone_size: .; v_call: TRBV5-1; cdr3_nt: TGCGCCAGCAGCTTATCAGGGACCTCCTACGAGCAGTACTTC; cdr3_aa: CASSLSGTSYEQYF
d_call: .; j_call: TRBJ1-5; clone_size: few; v_call: TRBV21-1; cdr3_nt: TGTGCCAGCAGCAAAGTAGGAGAGAGAGAGGGTCGGCCTAATCAGCCCCAGCATTTT; cdr3_aa: CASSKVGEREGRPNQPQHF
d_call: .; j_call: TRBJ2-5; clone_size: .; v_call: TRBV29-1; cdr3_nt: TGCAGCGTTGTGACGGGAGCCCAGTACCAAGAGACCCAGTACTTC; cdr3_aa: CSVVTGAQYQETQYF
d_call: TRBD2; j_call: TRBJ2-7; clone_size: once; v_call: TRBV7-8; cdr3_nt: TGTGCCAGCAGCTTAGGTACGGGAGGGACCTACGAGCAGTACTTC; cdr3_aa: CASSLGTGGTYEQYF
d_call: TRBD1; j_call: TRBJ1-1; clone_size: .; v_call: TRBV28; cdr3_nt: TGTGCCAGCACCCAACAGGGGTTCACTGAAGCTTTCTTT; cdr3_aa: CASTQQGFTEAFF
d_call: .; j_call: TRBJ2-3; clone_size: .; v_call: TRBV5-1; cdr3_nt: TGCGCCAGCAGCTTGGTGGGCCCAGCCCCAGATACGCAGTATTTT; cdr3_aa: CASSLVGPAPDTQYF
d_call: .; j_call: TRBJ2-3; clone_size: few; v_call: TRBV5-1; cdr3_nt: TGCGCCAGCAGCCCAAGAAGTTGGGGAAGGGATACGCAGTATTTT; cdr3_aa: CASSPRSWGRDTQYF
d_call: .; j_call: TRBJ2-3; clone_size: .; v_call: TRBV19; cdr3_nt: TGTGCCAGTAGTATATCCGCCTCCCGCCGGCCCCCAGATACGCAGTATTTT; cdr3_aa: CASSISASRRPPDTQYF
d_call: TRBD2; j_call: TRBJ2-1; clone_size: .; v_call: TRBV28; cdr3_nt: TGTGCCAGCAGTTTATACGGCGGGAGGGCCCCCTCCAGATACAATGAGCAGTTCTTC; cdr3_aa: CASSLYGGRAPSRYNEQFF
d_call: .; j_call: TRBJ1-2; clone_size: .; v_call: TRBV10-2; cdr3_nt: TGCGCCACCGGACAACACCTCTATGGCTACACCTTC; cdr3_aa: CATGQHLYGYTF
d_call: .; j_call: TRBJ1-3; clone_size: .; v_call: TRBV5-6; cdr3_nt: TGTGCCAGCAGCGCAATCTCTGGAAACACCATATATTTT; cdr3_aa: CASSAISGNTIYF
d_call: .; j_call: TRBJ2-2; clone_size: .; v_call: TRBV11-3; cdr3_nt: TGTGCCAGCAGCTTAGAGGTTGGGGGAATGAACACCGGGGAGCTGTTTTTT; cdr3_aa: CASSLEVGGMNTGELFF
d_call: .; j_call: TRBJ2-3; clone_size: .; v_call: TRBV21-1; cdr3_nt: TGTGCCAGCAGCAAAGAGGTAGGCAGGGTCACAGATACGCAGTATTTT; cdr3_aa: CASSKEVGRVTDTQYF
d_call: .; j_call: TRBJ1-1; clone_size: .; v_call: TRBV2; cdr3_nt: TGTGCCAGCAGTGAAAGACGGATTAACACTGAAGCTTTCTTT; cdr3_aa: CASSERRINTEAFF
d_call: .; j_call: TRBJ2-7; clone_size: .; v_call: TRBV28; cdr3_nt: TGTGCCAGCACCCAATGGGGCCCCAACTACGAGCAGTACTTC; cdr3_aa: CASTQWGPNYEQYF
d_call: TRBD2; j_call: TRBJ2-7; clone_size: .; v_call: TRBV29-1; cdr3_nt: TGCAGCGTTGTAGCCTCGGCTAGCGGGAGGTACGAGCAGTACTTC; cdr3_aa: CSVVASASGRYEQYF
d_call: .; j_call: TRBJ1-2; clone_size: .; v_call: TRBV6-4; cdr3_nt: TGTGCCAGCAGTGAAAGGGGGTCCGATAGAGGCTACACCTTC; cdr3_aa: CASSERGSDRGYTF
d_call: TRBD1; j_call: TRBJ2-2; clone_size: .; v_call: TRBV2; cdr3_nt: TGTGCCAGCAGTGCAGAACAGGGGGCAAACTTCGGGGAGCTGTTTTTT; cdr3_aa: CASSAEQGANFGELFF
d_call: .; j_call: TRBJ1-1; clone_size: few; v_call: TRBV6-1; cdr3_nt: TGTGCCAGCAGTGAGGGCTTCGACAGACACACTGAAGCTTTCTTT; cdr3_aa: CASSEGFDRHTEAFF
d_call: .; j_call: TRBJ2-7; clone_size: .; v_call: TRBV7-2; cdr3_nt: TGTGCCAGCAGCTCCGACAGGACGAGCTACGAGCAGTACTTC; cdr3_aa: CASSSDRTSYEQYF
d_call: .; j_call: TRBJ1-4; clone_size: .; v_call: TRBV4-2; cdr3_nt: TGTGCCAGCAGCTTACGGGGCAGCGAGAATGAAAAACTGTTTTTT; cdr3_aa: CASSLRGSENEKLFF
d_call: .; j_call: TRBJ2-7; clone_size: .; v_call: TRBV7-9; cdr3_nt: TGTGCCAGCTCTCGTCAGGACTCCTACGAGCAGTACTTC; cdr3_aa: CASSRQDSYEQYF
d_call: .; j_call: TRBJ1-1; clone_size: few; v_call: TRBV7-2; cdr3_nt: TGTGCCAGCAGCTTGAGGACCGGGGTGAACACTGAAGCTTTCTTT; cdr3_aa: CASSLRTGVNTEAFF
d_call: TRBD1; j_call: TRBJ1-2; clone_size: .; v_call: TRBV29-1; cdr3_nt: TGCAGCGCACACTTGGGGACAGGGGTAGGCTATGGCTACACCTTC; cdr3_aa: CSAHLGTGVGYGYTF
d_call: .; j_call: TRBJ2-3; clone_size: once; v_call: TRBV4-2; cdr3_nt: TGTGCCAGCAGCCAAAGGCGCTACAGGGAGGATACGCAGTATTTT; cdr3_aa: CASSQRRYREDTQYF
d_call: TRBD1; j_call: TRBJ1-2; clone_size: .; v_call: TRBV7-7; cdr3_nt: TGTGCCGTTCTCCGCAGGGGGACAGGGGGCCAGTATGGCTACACCTTC; cdr3_aa: CAVLRRGTGGQYGYTF
d_call: TRBD1; j_call: TRBJ2-7; clone_size: .; v_call: TRBV28; cdr3_nt: TGTGCCAGCAACGCCTCCGGGACAGGGGGCGACGAGCAGTACTTC; cdr3_aa: CASNASGTGGDEQYF
d_call: TRBD2; j_call: TRBJ2-7; clone_size: .; v_call: TRBV7-2; cdr3_nt: TGTGCCAGCAGGCCGACTAGCGGCCGAGGGTCCGAGCAGTACTTC; cdr3_aa: CASRPTSGRGSEQYF
d_call: .; j_call: TRBJ1-1; clone_size: .; v_call: TRBV5-4; cdr3_nt: TGTGCCAGCAGCTTGGTTGGGACACTTATGAACACTGAAGCTTTCTTT; cdr3_aa: CASSLVGTLMNTEAFF
d_call: .; j_call: TRBJ1-2; clone_size: few; v_call: TRBV6-1; cdr3_nt: TGTGCCAGCAGTGAATCAGGGGCGCGGTATGGCTACACCTTC; cdr3_aa: CASSESGARYGYTF
d_call: .; j_call: TRBJ2-3; clone_size: .; v_call: TRBV5-1; cdr3_nt: TGCGCCAGCAGCTTGGGGGGCCGCAATACGCAGTATTTT; cdr3_aa: CASSLGGRNTQYF
d_call: TRBD2; j_call: TRBJ2-5; clone_size: .; v_call: TRBV19; cdr3_nt: TGTGCCAGTAGTTTAGAGGGACTAGCGGGAGCCGGTGAGGAGACCCAGTACTTC; cdr3_aa: CASSLEGLAGAGEETQYF
d_call: .; j_call: TRBJ2-3; clone_size: few; v_call: TRBV27; cdr3_nt: TGTGCCAGCGGAGACGGGGTTAAACCAGATACGCAGTATTTT; cdr3_aa: CASGDGVKPDTQYF
d_call: .; j_call: TRBJ2-7; clone_size: .; v_call: TRBV11-2; cdr3_nt: TGTGCCAGCAGTCCCGTCGGGTTCAGGGGTATCTACGAGCAGTACTTC; cdr3_aa: CASSPVGFRGIYEQYF
d_call: TRBD2; j_call: TRBJ2-5; clone_size: .; v_call: TRBV29-1; cdr3_nt: TGCAGCGTTGACCCTGGGGGGGGGAATGAGACCCAGTACTTC; cdr3_aa: CSVDPGGGNETQYF
d_call: .; j_call: TRBJ1-5; clone_size: .; v_call: TRBV6-5; cdr3_nt: TGTGCCAGCAGTCCCGGGGGGAGGGGGCAGCCCCAGCATTTT; cdr3_aa: CASSPGGRGQPQHF
d_call: TRBD1; j_call: TRBJ1-6; clone_size: .; v_call: TRBV5-1; cdr3_nt: TGCGCCAGCAGCTTGAGACCCAGGGGGGATAATTCACCCCTCCACTTT; cdr3_aa: CASSLRPRGDNSPLHF
d_call: TRBD1; j_call: TRBJ2-5; clone_size: .; v_call: TRBV7-2; cdr3_nt: TGTGCCAGCAGCACCCGGACAGGGGACCAAGAGACCCAGTACTTC; cdr3_aa: CASSTRTGDQETQYF
d_call: .; j_call: TRBJ2-2; clone_size: .; v_call: TRBV15; cdr3_nt: TGTGCCACCAGCAGAGAGAGCCCCCGGTCTAGCGGGGAGCTGTTTTTT; cdr3_aa: CATSRESPRSSGELFF
d_call: TRBD2; j_call: TRBJ2-3; clone_size: .; v_call: TRBV9; cdr3_nt: TGTGCCAGCAGCGTAAGCGGGAGGGCCCGGGTGGATACGCAGTATTTT; cdr3_aa: CASSVSGRARVDTQYF
d_call: .; j_call: TRBJ1-1; clone_size: few; v_call: TRBV7-9; cdr3_nt: TGTGCCAGCAGCTTCTCGGGAGGAAGGAACACTGAAGCTTTCTTT; cdr3_aa: CASSFSGGRNTEAFF
d_call: TRBD2; j_call: TRBJ2-7; clone_size: .; v_call: TRBV7-2; cdr3_nt: TGTGCCAGCAGCTTAGCCCCTAGCGGGAGCTCCGAGCAGTACTTC; cdr3_aa: CASSLAPSGSSEQYF
d_call: .; j_call: TRBJ1-1; clone_size: .; v_call: TRBV19; cdr3_nt: TGTGCCAGTAGTATAGGTCCTCAGGGGAACACTGAAGCTTTCTTT; cdr3_aa: CASSIGPQGNTEAFF
d_call: .; j_call: TRBJ1-4; clone_size: .; v_call: TRBV5-1; cdr3_nt: TGCGCCAACAGCTGGACAGCAACTAATGAAAAACTGTTTTTT; cdr3_aa: CANSWTATNEKLFF
d_call: .; j_call: TRBJ1-1; clone_size: few; v_call: TRBV19; cdr3_nt: TGTGCCAGTAGGACTACGGGGCTCGGCACTGAAGCTTTCTTT; cdr3_aa: CASRTTGLGTEAFF
d_call: .; j_call: TRBJ1-5; clone_size: .; v_call: TRBV15; cdr3_nt: TGTGCCACCAGCAGAGATTTGGATCAGCCCCAGCATTTT; cdr3_aa: CATSRDLDQPQHF
d_call: TRBD2; j_call: TRBJ2-1; clone_size: once; v_call: TRBV5-1; cdr3_nt: TGCGCCAGCAGCCCGGGACTAGCGGAGAAGGAGTTCTTC; cdr3_aa: CASSPGLAEKEFF